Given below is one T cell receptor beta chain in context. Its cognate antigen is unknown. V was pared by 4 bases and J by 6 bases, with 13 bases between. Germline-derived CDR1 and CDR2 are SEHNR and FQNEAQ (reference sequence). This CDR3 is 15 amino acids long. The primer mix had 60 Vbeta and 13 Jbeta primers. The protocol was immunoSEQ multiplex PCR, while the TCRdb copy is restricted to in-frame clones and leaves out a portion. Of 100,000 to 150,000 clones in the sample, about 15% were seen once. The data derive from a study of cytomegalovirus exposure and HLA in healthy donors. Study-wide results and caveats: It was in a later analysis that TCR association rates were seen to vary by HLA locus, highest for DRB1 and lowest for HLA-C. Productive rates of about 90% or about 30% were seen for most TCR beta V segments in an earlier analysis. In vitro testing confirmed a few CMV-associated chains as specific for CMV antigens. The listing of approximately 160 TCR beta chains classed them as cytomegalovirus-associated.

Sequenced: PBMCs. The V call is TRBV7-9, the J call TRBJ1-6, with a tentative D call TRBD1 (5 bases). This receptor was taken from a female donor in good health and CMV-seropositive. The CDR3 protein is CASSSGPGPNSPLHF. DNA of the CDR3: TGTGCCAGCAGCTCCGGCCCAGGGCCTAATTCACCCCTCCACTTT.